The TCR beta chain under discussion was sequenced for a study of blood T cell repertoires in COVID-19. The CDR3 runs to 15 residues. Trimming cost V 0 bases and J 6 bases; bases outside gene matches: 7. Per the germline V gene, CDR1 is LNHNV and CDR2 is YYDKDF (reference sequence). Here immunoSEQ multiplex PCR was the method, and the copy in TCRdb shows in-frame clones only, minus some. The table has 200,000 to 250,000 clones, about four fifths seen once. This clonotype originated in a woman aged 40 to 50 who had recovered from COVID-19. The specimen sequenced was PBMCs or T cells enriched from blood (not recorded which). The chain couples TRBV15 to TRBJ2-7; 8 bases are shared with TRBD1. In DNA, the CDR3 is TGTGCCACCAGCAGAGATTATGCAGGGGGCGGCGAGCAGTACTTC. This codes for CATSRDYAGGGEQYF.